These 30 T cell receptor beta chains originate from one sample sequenced in a study of T cells after yellow fever vaccination. TCRdb re-analysed the 5' RACE reads in MiXCR, keeping a single row per CDR3 protein. There are about 260,000 distinct CDR3 sequences in the sample; approximately 5.2% occur only once, and less than 3.5% lies in the top ten. Sequenced here: CD4+ T cells sorted from PBMCs, sampled on the day of the yellow fever booster vaccination. These receptors were collected from a man aged 18 to 29 who received the YFV17D yellow fever vaccine.

This clonotype was detected many times. The rearrangement links TRBV29-1 to TRBJ2-3; 8 positions agree with TRBD1. The trim removed 6 bases at V and 2 bases at J, leaving 7 bases unmatched. Germline CDR1 SQVTM, CDR2 ANQGSEA. The CDR3 contains 14 residues. The CDR3 region has the DNA TGCAGCGTGGCGACAGGGGCTGTCACAGATACGCAGTATTTT. The encoded protein is CSVATGAVTDTQYF.

The J gene is TRBJ1-5, the V gene TRBV29-1, with D tentatively TRBD1 (5 bases). In germline, CDR1 is SQVTM, CDR2 ANQGSEA. The germline V and J ends were trimmed by 4 bases and 3 bases, with 10 bases remaining between them. The CDR3 consists of 13 residues. CDR3 DNA: TGCAGCGTTGCATCCAGGGCCAATCAGCCCCAGCATTTT. Protein: CSVASRANQPQHF.

DNA for the CDR3: TGTGCCAGCAGCCCCGGGATGCTAGCGGGGGGGTTAGGAGAGACCCAGTACTTC. Encoded protein: CASSPGMLAGGLGETQYF. This chain uses TRBV11-2 with TRBJ2-5; 12 bases line up with TRBD2. V lost 5 bases, J lost 4 bases, and 14 bases stayed unmatched. CDR3 length: 18 amino acids. Germline CDR1 SGHAT, CDR2 FQNNGV.

In this sample, this clonotype turned up many times. This chain uses TRBV9 with TRBJ2-1; no reliable D call. This CDR3 contains 14 residues. The germline CDR1 and CDR2 sequences are SGDLS and YYNGEE. Trimming shortened V by 3 bases and J by 7 bases, and 14 bases separated the two germline ends. CDR3 DNA: TGTGCCAGCAGCGCTATTCCCACTCTGAATGAGCAGTTCTTC. Translation: CASSAIPTLNEQFF.

The table lists this clonotype with a few counts. The rearrangement joins TRBV19 to TRBJ1-2; D is perhaps TRBD1 (6 bases). CDR3 length: 12 residues. CDR1 is LNHDA, CDR2 SQIVND, per germline (reference sequence). Trimming took off 4 bases at V and 6 bases at J, with 9 bases between the two ends. The CDR3 is CASSTRGNGYTF. CDR3 DNA sequence: TGTGCCAGTAGTACCAGGGGAAATGGCTACACCTTC.

The table lists this clonotype with a few counts. This chain links TRBV20-1 with TRBJ2-3; the D gene is possibly TRBD1 (5 bases). This CDR3 is built from 16 residues. Per germline, CDR1 DFQATT and CDR2 SNEGSKA (reference sequence). Trimming stripped 3 bases from V and 0 bases from J, with 16 bases between. CDR3 sequence: CSARERQSPSTDTQYF. DNA for the CDR3: TGCAGTGCTAGGGAACGACAGTCCCCTAGCACAGATACGCAGTATTTT.

A few counts support this clonotype. The rearrangement joins TRBV12-3 or TRBV12-4 to TRBJ1-4; no clear D. The CDR3 covers 14 residues. V dropped 3 bases and J dropped 7 bases, with 12 bases sitting between them. CDR3 DNA: TGTGCCAGCAGTTTGTGGGCTGGGCGTGAAAAACTGTTTTTT. It is translated as CASSLWAGREKLFF.

This chain links TRBV20-1 with TRBJ1-5; no definite D call. CDR1 is DFQATT, CDR2 SNEGSKA, per germline (reference sequence). This CDR3 is built from 15 residues. Trimming removed 4 bases at V and 0 bases at J, with 13 bases between. The CDR3 sequence: CSANTAIHSNQPQHF. Written as DNA, the CDR3 is TGCAGTGCTAACACAGCGATTCATAGCAATCAGCCCCAGCATTTT.

The J gene is TRBJ2-2, the V gene TRBV25-1; the D gene is possibly TRBD2 (5 bases). The germline gives CDR1 MGHDK, CDR2 SYGVNS. V gave up 2 bases and J gave up 4 bases, with 8 bases separating them. The CDR3 loop spans 14 amino acids. The CDR3 region has the DNA TGTGCCAGCAGTGAAACCGGGGTCACCGGGGAGCTGTTTTTT. This codes for CASSETGVTGELFF.

This clonotype was observed many times. The chain links TRBV28 to TRBJ2-2; D gene ambiguous. The length of the CDR3 is 11 residues. The V end was cut by 5 bases, the J end by 5 bases, with 3 bases between. Germline CDR1 MDHEN, CDR2 SYDVKM. The CDR3 is CASSRTGELFF. CDR3 DNA sequence: TGTGCCAGCAGTAGGACCGGGGAGCTGTTTTTT.

The rearrangement uses TRBV4-2 and TRBJ2-1; 10 nucleotides line up with TRBD2. Germline-derived CDR1 and CDR2 are LGHNA and YNFKEQ. V was clipped by 0 bases and J by 9 bases; unmatched bases: 8. This CDR3 spans 16 amino acids. The DNA of the CDR3 is TGTGCCAGCAGCCAAGATCCGAGCGGGGGGGCCCGTGAGCAGTTCTTC. Translation gives CASSQDPSGGAREQFF.

This clonotype has at least ten counts. The rearrangement uses TRBV20-1 and TRBJ2-7; the D gene is possibly TRBD2 (5 bases). Per the germline V gene, CDR1 is DFQATT and CDR2 is SNEGSKA (reference sequence). The V end lost 2 bases, the J end lost 0 bases, and 14 bases lay between the germline ends. The CDR3 is 15 residues long. CDR3 nucleotide sequence: TGCAGTGCTAGACCCGGACTGTTGAGCTCCTACGAGCAGTACTTC. This gives the protein CSARPGLLSSYEQYF.

This chain links TRBV3-1 with TRBJ1-2; tentatively, D is TRBD1 (6 bases). With 1 base removed from V and 7 bases from J, the gap between germline ends came to 10 bases. Germline assignment: CDR1 LGHDT and CDR2 YNNKEL (reference sequence). CDR3 size: 13 residues. The CDR3 spells CASSQATGPGYTF. The CDR3, as DNA: TGTGCCAGCAGCCAAGCGACAGGCCCTGGCTACACCTTC.

This clonotype has ten or more counts. The V call is TRBV4-2, the J call TRBJ2-5; 12 bases agree with TRBD2. V shed 4 bases and J 5 bases; nucleotides not matched to a gene: 2. CDR1 LGHNA and CDR2 YNFKEQ come from the germline V gene. The length of the CDR3 is 14 residues. As DNA, the CDR3 is TGTGCCAGCAGCCTCGGGACTAGCGGGGAGACCCAGTACTTC. Its protein product is CASSLGTSGETQYF.

The chain uses TRBV9 and TRBJ1-2; possibly TRBD1 for D (6 bases). Trimming stripped 2 bases from V and 2 bases from J, with 10 bases between. The CDR3 has 14 amino acids. CDR1 and CDR2 (germline): SGDLS, YYNGEE. CDR3 in DNA: TGTGCCAGCAGCGTGACAGGCCACAACTATGGCTACACCTTC. As protein: CASSVTGHNYGYTF.

This clonotype was seen more than once but under ten times. The CDR3: CASRQGTSREKLFF. CDR3 sequence (DNA): TGTGCCAGCAGACAAGGGACGAGCCGGGAAAAACTGTTTTTT. The chain couples TRBV7-9 to TRBJ1-4; weak D call: TRBD1 (5 bases). Trimming took off 6 bases at V and 8 bases at J, with 16 bases between the two ends. The CDR3 is 14 amino acids. CDR1 is SEHNR and CDR2 is FQNEAQ in the germline V gene (reference sequence).

This clonotype was seen more than once but under ten times. The V gene is TRBV7-8, the J gene TRBJ2-2, with D possibly matching TRBD1 (5 bases). Per germline, CDR1 SGHVS and CDR2 FQNEAQ. Deletions cut 4 bases from V and 12 bases from J, with 15 bases between. The CDR3 is 13 amino acids. The CDR3 is CASSWEALGQLFF. CDR3 bases: TGTGCCAGCAGCTGGGAAGCTTTGGGGCAGCTGTTTTTT.

This clonotype was found many times. For the CDR3, the DNA is TGTGCCAGCAGGATGGAGGGGGGGCCCCACAATGAGCAGTTCTTC. Residues: CASRMEGGPHNEQFF. The rearrangement links TRBV12-3 or TRBV12-4 to TRBJ2-1; D may be TRBD2 (7 bases). The CDR3 length is 15 residues. V dropped 6 bases and J dropped 5 bases, with 17 bases sitting between them.

This clonotype was detected once. Since a much larger clone is just one base distant, this may be a read error. This chain joins TRBV12-3 or TRBV12-4 and TRBJ2-7, with D unclear. This CDR3 comprises 11 residues. Trimming left V 5 bases short and J 3 bases short, with 5 bases between. The CDR3 nucleotides read TGTGCCAGCAGTCGCCTCTACGAGCAGTACTTC. Translating it yields CASSRLYEQYF.

This clonotype was seen more than once but under ten times. Here the CDR3 reads CASSLEPSREQYF. The CDR3 DNA sequence: TGCGCCAGCAGCTTGGAACCCTCTCGGGAGCAGTACTTC. The rearrangement uses TRBV5-1 and TRBJ2-7, with no clear D. The CDR3 is made up of 13 amino acids. Germline V gene lookup returns CDR1 SGHRS and CDR2 YFSETQ. With 0 bases removed from V and 7 bases from J, the gap between germline ends came to 11 bases.

The sample holds many counts of this clonotype. The rearrangement links TRBV1 to TRBJ1-1. TRBV1 is labeled a pseudogene. The CDR3 sequence is 17 residues long. CDR3 region: CTSSQDLSARMNTEAFF. DNA of the CDR3: TGCACCAGCAGCCAAGATCTCTCGGCCAGGATGAACACTGAAGCTTTCTTT.

The chain links TRBV28 to TRBJ2-2, with D hard to call. The CDR3 consists of 14 residues. V lost 2 bases to trimming and J lost 4 bases, with 8 bases between them. Germline V lookup: CDR1 MDHEN, CDR2 SYDVKM. CDR3 in amino acids: CASSLRLLTGELFF. The CDR3 coding sequence is TGTGCCAGCAGTTTAAGGTTGCTCACCGGGGAGCTGTTTTTT.

This clonotype was counted ten times or more. The chain is built from TRBV4-2 and TRBJ1-1; no definite D call. CDR1 and CDR2 from the germline V gene are LGHNA and YNFKEQ. The V and J ends lost 1 base and 3 bases respectively, with 6 bases between them. The CDR3 covers 13 residues. As DNA, the CDR3 is TGTGCCAGCAGCCAAGCTCGGGACACTGAAGCTTTCTTT. Translated: CASSQARDTEAFF.

This clonotype has at least ten counts. The genes are TRBV2 and TRBJ2-2, with D hard to call. Trimming shortened V by 8 bases and J by 1 base, and 11 bases separated the two germline ends. The CDR3 totals 14 residues. Germline lookup yields CDR1 SNHLY and CDR2 FYNNEI. CDR3 loop: CASRPWLNTGELFF. The CDR3 coding sequence is TGTGCCAGCCGACCCTGGTTGAACACCGGGGAGCTGTTTTTT.

The V gene is TRBV25-1, the J gene TRBJ2-7; the D gene is possibly TRBD1 (6 bases). V was trimmed by 5 bases and J by 6 bases, leaving 11 bases between them. The CDR3 runs to 12 residues. From germline, CDR1 is MGHDK and CDR2 SYGVNS. This CDR3 reads CASSRQGLEQYF. The CDR3 nucleotides are TGTGCCAGCAGTCGGCAGGGGCTCGAGCAGTACTTC.

The chain links TRBV18 to TRBJ1-4; a weak D match, TRBD1 (5 bases). The germline V gene has CDR1 KGHSH and CDR2 LQKENI. V was shortened by 0 bases and J by 3 bases, with 8 bases between the two germline ends. The CDR3 is made up of 15 amino acids. The CDR3 nucleotides are TGTGCCAGCTCACCACCGAGGGGTTCTAATGAAAAACTGTTTTTT. Amino acid sequence: CASSPPRGSNEKLFF.

This clonotype was observed a few times. V usage is TRBV7-3 and J usage is TRBJ2-5, with 7 bases identical to TRBD1. V was clipped by 5 bases and J by 4 bases; unmatched bases: 13. Per germline, CDR1 SGHTA and CDR2 FQGTGA. The CDR3 extends over 16 amino acids. The CDR3 is CASSLTLDRDRETQYF. The CDR3 DNA reads as TGTGCCAGCAGCCTTACCCTCGACAGGGACCGAGAGACCCAGTACTTC.

The V and J genes are TRBV6-2 or TRBV6-3 and TRBJ2-1; 9 bases are a match to TRBD2. Trimming cost V 8 bases and J 6 bases; bases outside gene matches: 8. This CDR3 comprises 14 residues. CDR1 is MNHEY, CDR2 SVGEGT, per germline. CDR3 in DNA: TGTGCCAGCGATCTGCGGGGGGGCGTCAATGAGCAGTTCTTC. This sequence encodes CASDLRGGVNEQFF.

This clonotype was detected many times. V usage is TRBV12-3 or TRBV12-4 and J usage is TRBJ1-1; no clear D gene. The V end lost 2 bases, the J end lost 1 base, and 5 bases lay between the germline ends. This CDR3 contains 13 residues. CDR3 DNA sequence: TGTGCCAGCAGTTTAAGGGAGAACACTGAAGCTTTCTTT. It translates to CASSLRENTEAFF.

The chain recombines TRBV15 with TRBJ1-1; 7 bases are a match to TRBD1. Germline assignment: CDR1 LNHNV and CDR2 YYDKDF (reference sequence). The CDR3 spans 14 residues. Unmatched junction bases numbered 2, after V lost 3 bases and J lost 1 base. Here the CDR3 DNA reads TGTGCCACCAGCAGGGACAGGTGGAACACTGAAGCTTTCTTT. It yields the protein CATSRDRWNTEAFF. The full variable domain, with the rest looked up from reference TRBV15 and TRBJ1-1, is DAMVIQNPRYQVTQFGKPVTLSCSQTLNHNVMYWYQQKSSQAPKLLFHYYDKDFNNEADTPDNFQSRRPNTSFCFLDIRSPGLGDTAMYLCATSRDRWNTEAFFGQGTRLTVV.